Below, one T cell receptor (beta chain) is given with its context. Its antigen is still unknown. The sample is drawn from a study of cytomegalovirus exposure and HLA in healthy donors. Primers for the PCR totalled 60 Vbeta and 13 Jbeta. Some clones are missing from TCRdb's copy, which holds only in-frame ones; the method was immunoSEQ multiplex PCR. The table lists roughly 86,000 clones, more than 65% of them singletons. Study-level findings and limits: Three CMV-associated chains proved CMV antigen-specific in vitro. Within a later analysis, the majority of CMV-associated TCR beta chains appeared HLA-restricted.

This CDR3 contains 15 residues. With 2 bases removed from V and 4 bases from J, the gap between germline ends came to 14 bases. CDR1 and CDR2 (germline): LNHDA, SQIVND (reference sequence). This chain joins TRBV19 and TRBJ1-2; D may be TRBD1 (6 bases). Sequencing was done on a sample of PBMCs. The TCR originated in a man in his sixties in good health and CMV-seronegative. Here the CDR3 reads CASSIKDSSFYGYTF. The CDR3 DNA reads as TGTGCCAGTAGTATAAAGGACAGCTCTTTCTATGGCTACACCTTC.